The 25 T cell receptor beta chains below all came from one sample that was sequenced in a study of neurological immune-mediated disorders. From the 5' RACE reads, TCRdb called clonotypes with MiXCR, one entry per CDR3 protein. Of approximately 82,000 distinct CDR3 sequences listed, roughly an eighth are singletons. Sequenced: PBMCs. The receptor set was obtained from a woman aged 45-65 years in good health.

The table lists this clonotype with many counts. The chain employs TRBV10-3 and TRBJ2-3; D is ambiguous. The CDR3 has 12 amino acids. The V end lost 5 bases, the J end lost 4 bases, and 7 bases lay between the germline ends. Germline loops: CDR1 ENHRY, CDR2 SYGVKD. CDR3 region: CAISQTSDTQYF. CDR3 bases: TGTGCCATCAGTCAGACTTCAGATACGCAGTATTTT.

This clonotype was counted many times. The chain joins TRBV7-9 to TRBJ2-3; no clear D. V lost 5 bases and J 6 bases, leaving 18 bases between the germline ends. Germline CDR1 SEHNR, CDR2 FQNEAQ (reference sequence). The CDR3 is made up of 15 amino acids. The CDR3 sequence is CASSRTRAEWDTQYF. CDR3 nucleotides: TGTGCCAGCAGCAGGACGCGTGCGGAATGGGATACGCAGTATTTT.

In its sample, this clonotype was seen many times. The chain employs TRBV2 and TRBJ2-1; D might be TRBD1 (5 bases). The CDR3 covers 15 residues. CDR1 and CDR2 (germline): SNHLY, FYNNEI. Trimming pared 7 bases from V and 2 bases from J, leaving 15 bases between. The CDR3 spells CASKVRAPTYNEQFF. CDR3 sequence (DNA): TGTGCCAGCAAGGTCAGGGCGCCGACCTACAATGAGCAGTTCTTC.

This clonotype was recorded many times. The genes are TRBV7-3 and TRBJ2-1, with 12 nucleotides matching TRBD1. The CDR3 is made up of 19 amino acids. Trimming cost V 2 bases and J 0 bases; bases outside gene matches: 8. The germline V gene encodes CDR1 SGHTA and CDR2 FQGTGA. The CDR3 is CASSLSGTGGAGSYNEQFF. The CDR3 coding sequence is TGTGCCAGCAGCTTATCCGGGACAGGGGGCGCGGGCTCCTACAATGAGCAGTTCTTC.

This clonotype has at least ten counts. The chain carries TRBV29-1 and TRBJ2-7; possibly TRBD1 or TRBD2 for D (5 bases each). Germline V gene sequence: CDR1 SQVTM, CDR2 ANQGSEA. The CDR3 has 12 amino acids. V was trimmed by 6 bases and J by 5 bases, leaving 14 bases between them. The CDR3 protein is CSVERGRDEQYF. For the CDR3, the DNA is TGCAGCGTCGAGAGGGGTAGGGACGAGCAGTACTTC.

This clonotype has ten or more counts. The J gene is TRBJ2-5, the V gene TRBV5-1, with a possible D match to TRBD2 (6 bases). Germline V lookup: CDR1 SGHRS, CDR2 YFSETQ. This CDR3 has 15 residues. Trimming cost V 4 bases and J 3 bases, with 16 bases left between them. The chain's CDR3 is CASSLLGTFEETQYF. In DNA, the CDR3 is TGCGCCAGCAGCCTTCTCGGGACTTTTGAAGAGACCCAGTACTTC.

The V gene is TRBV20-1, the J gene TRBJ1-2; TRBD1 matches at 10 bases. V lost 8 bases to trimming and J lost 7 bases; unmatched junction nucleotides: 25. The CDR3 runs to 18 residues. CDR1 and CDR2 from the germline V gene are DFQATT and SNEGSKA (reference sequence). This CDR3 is CSLEGGDRGEQSSSGYTF. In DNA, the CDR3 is TGCAGTCTCGAGGGGGGGGACAGGGGCGAACAATCTTCGTCTGGCTACACCTTC.

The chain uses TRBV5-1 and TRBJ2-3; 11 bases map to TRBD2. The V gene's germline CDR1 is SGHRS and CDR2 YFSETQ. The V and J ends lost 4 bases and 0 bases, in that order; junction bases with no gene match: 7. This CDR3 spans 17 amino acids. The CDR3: CASSKPTSGASTDTQYF. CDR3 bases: TGCGCCAGCAGCAAGCCGACTAGCGGGGCTAGCACAGATACGCAGTATTTT. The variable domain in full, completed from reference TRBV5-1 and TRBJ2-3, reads KAGVTQTPRYLIKTRGQQVTLSCSPISGHRSVSWYQQTPGQGLQFLFEYFSETQRNKGNFPGRFSGRQFSNSRSEMNVSTLELGDSALYLCASSKPTSGASTDTQYFGPGTRLTVL.

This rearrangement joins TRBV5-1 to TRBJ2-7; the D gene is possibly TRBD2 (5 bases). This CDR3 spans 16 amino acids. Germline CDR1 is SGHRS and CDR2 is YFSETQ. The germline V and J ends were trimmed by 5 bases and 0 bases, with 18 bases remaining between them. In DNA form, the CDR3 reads TGCGCCAGCAGTGATGTCCGAGGAGGAAACTCCTACGAGCAGTACTTC. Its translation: CASSDVRGGNSYEQYF. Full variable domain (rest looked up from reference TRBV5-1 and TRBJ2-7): KAGVTQTPRYLIKTRGQQVTLSCSPISGHRSVSWYQQTPGQGLQFLFEYFSETQRNKGNFPGRFSGRQFSNSRSEMNVSTLELGDSALYLCASSDVRGGNSYEQYFGPGTRLTVT.

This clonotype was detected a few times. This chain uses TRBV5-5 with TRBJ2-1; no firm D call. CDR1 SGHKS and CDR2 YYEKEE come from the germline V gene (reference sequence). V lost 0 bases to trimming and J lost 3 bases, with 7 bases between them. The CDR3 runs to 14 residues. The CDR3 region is CASSLDGLYNEQFF. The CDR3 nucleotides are TGTGCCAGCAGCTTGGACGGCCTCTACAATGAGCAGTTCTTC.

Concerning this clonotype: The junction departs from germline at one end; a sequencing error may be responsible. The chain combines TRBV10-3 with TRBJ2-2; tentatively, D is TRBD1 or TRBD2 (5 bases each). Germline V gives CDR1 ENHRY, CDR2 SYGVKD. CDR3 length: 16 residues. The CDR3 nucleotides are TGTGCCATTCCGGGACGGGCGTTTGAGGGGACCGGGGAGATGTTTTTT. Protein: CAIPGRAFEGTGEMFF.

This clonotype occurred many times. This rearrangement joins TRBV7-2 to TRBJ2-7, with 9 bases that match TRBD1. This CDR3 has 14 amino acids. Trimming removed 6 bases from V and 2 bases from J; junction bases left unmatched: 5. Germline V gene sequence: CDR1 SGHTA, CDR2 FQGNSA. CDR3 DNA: TGTGCCAGCAGTCCTGGACAGGGGCCCTACGAGCAGTACTTC. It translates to CASSPGQGPYEQYF.

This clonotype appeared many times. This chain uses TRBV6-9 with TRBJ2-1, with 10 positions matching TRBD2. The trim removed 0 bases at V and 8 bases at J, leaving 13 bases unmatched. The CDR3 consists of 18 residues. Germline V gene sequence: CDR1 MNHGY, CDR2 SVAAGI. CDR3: CASSYSPPERGGVDEQFF. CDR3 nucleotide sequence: TGTGCCAGCAGTTATTCCCCCCCTGAGCGGGGGGGCGTAGATGAGCAGTTCTTC.

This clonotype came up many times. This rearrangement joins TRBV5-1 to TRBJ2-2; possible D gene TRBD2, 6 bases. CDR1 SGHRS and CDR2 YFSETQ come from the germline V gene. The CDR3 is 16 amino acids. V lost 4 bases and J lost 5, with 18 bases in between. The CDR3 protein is CASSRGGVMVTGELFF. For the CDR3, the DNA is TGCGCCAGCAGCCGTGGAGGGGTGATGGTGACCGGGGAGCTGTTTTTT.

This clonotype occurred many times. In nucleotides, the CDR3 is TGTGCCAGCAGCTTACGGGGCGGGAGGGGGGATGAGACCCAGTACTTC. This translates into CASSLRGGRGDETQYF. The chain has TRBV7-8 and TRBJ2-5; TRBD2 aligns across 9 bases. V lost 2 bases, J lost 5 bases, and 9 bases stayed unmatched. This CDR3 has 16 amino acids. Germline CDR1 and CDR2: SGHVS and FQNEAQ.

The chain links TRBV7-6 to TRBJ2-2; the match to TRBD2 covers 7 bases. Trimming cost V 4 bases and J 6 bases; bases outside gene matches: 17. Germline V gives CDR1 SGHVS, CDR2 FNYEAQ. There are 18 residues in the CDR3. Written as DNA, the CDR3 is TGTGCCAGCAGCTCGCTAGCCTCGGGAGGTTGGTCTTCCGGGGAGCTGTTTTTT. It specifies CASSSLASGGWSSGELFF.

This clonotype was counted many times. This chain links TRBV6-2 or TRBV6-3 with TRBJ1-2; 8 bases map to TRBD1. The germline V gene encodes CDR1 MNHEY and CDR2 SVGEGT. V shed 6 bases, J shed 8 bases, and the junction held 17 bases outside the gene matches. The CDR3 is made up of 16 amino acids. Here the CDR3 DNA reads TGTGCCAGCAGATCGACAGGGGCGGAAGGGGGAGAAGGCTACACCTTC. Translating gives CASRSTGAEGGEGYTF.

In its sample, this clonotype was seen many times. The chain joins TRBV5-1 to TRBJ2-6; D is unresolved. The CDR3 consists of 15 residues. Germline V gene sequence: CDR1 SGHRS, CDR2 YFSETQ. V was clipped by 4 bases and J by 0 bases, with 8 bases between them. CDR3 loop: CASSVGNSGANVLTF. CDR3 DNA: TGCGCCAGCAGCGTTGGGAACTCTGGGGCCAACGTCCTGACTTTC. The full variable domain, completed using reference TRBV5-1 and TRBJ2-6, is KAGVTQTPRYLIKTRGQQVTLSCSPISGHRSVSWYQQTPGQGLQFLFEYFSETQRNKGNFPGRFSGRQFSNSRSEMNVSTLELGDSALYLCASSVGNSGANVLTFGAGSRLTVL.

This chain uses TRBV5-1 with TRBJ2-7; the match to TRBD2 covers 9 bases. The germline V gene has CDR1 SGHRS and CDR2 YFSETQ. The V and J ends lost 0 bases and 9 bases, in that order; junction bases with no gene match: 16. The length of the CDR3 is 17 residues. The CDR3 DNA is TGCGCCAGCAGCTTGGCTCTAGCGGGACCCGTAGGGGGCGCGCAGTACTTC. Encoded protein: CASSLALAGPVGGAQYF.

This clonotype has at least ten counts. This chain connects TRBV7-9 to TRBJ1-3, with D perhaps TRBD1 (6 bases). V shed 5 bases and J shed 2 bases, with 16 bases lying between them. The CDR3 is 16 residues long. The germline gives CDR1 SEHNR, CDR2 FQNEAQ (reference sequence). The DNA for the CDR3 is TGTGCCAGCAGCCCCAACCCTCACAGGGCTGGAAACACCATATATTTT. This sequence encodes CASSPNPHRAGNTIYF.

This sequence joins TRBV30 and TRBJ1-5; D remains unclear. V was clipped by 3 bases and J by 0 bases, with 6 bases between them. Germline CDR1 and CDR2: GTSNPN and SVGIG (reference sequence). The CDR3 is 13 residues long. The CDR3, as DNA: TGTGCCTGGAGCTTCAATAGCAATCAGCCCCAGCATTTT. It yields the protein CAWSFNSNQPQHF.

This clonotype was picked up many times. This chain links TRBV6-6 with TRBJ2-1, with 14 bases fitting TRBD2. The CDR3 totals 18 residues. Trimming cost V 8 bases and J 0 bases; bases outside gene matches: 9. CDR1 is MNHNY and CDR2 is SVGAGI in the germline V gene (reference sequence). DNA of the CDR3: TGTGCCAGCGTCGGGACTAGCGGGAGCTGGGTCTCCTACAATGAGCAGTTCTTC. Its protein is CASVGTSGSWVSYNEQFF.

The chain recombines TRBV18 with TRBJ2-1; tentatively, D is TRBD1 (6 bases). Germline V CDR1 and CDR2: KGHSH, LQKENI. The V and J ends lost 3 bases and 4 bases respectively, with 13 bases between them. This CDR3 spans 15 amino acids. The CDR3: CASSPGDMPYNEQFF. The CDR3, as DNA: TGTGCCAGCTCACCCGGGGACATGCCTTACAATGAGCAGTTCTTC.

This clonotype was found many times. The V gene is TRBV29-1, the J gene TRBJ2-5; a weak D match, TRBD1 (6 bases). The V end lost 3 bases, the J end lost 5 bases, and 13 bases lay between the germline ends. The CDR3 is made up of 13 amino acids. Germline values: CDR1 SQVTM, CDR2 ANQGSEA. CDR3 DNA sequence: TGCAGCGTTGATCCACAGGGCATGGAGACCCAGTACTTC. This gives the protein CSVDPQGMETQYF.

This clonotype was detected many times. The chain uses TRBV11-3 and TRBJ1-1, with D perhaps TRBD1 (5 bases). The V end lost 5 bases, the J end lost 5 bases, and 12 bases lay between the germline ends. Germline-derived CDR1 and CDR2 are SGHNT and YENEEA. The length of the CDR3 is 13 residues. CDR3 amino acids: CASSGQGGTEAFF. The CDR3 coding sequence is TGTGCCAGCAGCGGTCAGGGAGGGACTGAAGCTTTCTTT.